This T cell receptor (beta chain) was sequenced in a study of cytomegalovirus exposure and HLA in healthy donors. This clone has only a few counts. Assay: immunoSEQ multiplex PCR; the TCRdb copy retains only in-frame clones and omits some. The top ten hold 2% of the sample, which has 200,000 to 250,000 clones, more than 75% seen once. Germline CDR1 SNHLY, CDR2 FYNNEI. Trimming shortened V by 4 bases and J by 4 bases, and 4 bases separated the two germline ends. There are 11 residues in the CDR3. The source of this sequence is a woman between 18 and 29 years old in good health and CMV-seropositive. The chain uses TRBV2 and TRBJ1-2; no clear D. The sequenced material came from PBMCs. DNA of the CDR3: TGTGCCAGCAGTGTCGTCTATGGCTACACCTTC. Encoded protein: CASSVVYGYTF.